The 18 T cell receptor beta chains below were found in one sample sequenced in a study of response to subunit inactivated influenza vaccine. TCRdb re-called the RT-PCR reads with MiXCR, one entry per CDR3 protein. The table shows 500,000 to 550,000 distinct CDR3 sequences, with less than 8% occurring only once. Sequencing used PBMCs from blood, obtained about 24 months after vaccination. The receptors were gathered from a man aged 50-75 years who received an inactivated influenza vaccine.

V usage is TRBV5-5 and J usage is TRBJ2-3; TRBD2 is a possible D gene (7 bases). Germline V lookup: CDR1 SGHKS, CDR2 YYEKEE (reference sequence). The CDR3 sequence is 12 residues long. CDR3 region: CTGGGLGGTQYF. The CDR3 region has the DNA TGTACGGGCGGGGGCCTCGGGGGTACGCAGTATTTT. The complete variable domain, with remaining parts taken from reference TRBV5-5 and TRBJ2-3, reads DAGVTQSPTHLIKTRGQQVTLRCSPISGHKSVSWYQQVLGQGPQFIFQYYEKEERGRGNFPDRFSARQFPNYSSELNVNALLLGDSALYLCTGGGLGGTQYFGPGTRLTVL.

A few counts support this clonotype. This sequence joins TRBV7-2 and TRBJ2-5; D tentatively reads TRBD1 or TRBD2 (5 bases each). In germline, CDR1 is SGHTA, CDR2 FQGNSA. The CDR3 runs 15 residues. Trimming stripped 0 bases from V and 4 bases from J, with 12 bases between. Here the CDR3 reads CASSLASTGTETQYF. For the CDR3, the DNA is TGTGCCAGCAGCTTAGCGTCGACGGGGACAGAGACCCAGTACTTC.

This clonotype was seen ten or more times. The V call is TRBV29-1, the J call TRBJ2-7, with unresolved D. The CDR3 loop spans 10 amino acids. Looked up from germline, CDR1 is SQVTM and CDR2 is ANQGSEA. V lost 7 bases and J 7 bases, leaving 11 bases between the germline ends. The CDR3, as DNA: TGCAGCGCCGGAACTGAAGAGCAGTACTTC. Translation: CSAGTEEQYF.

Here the CDR3 DNA reads TGTGCCAGCAGCTCCAGGACAGGGATCAATGAGCAGTTCTTC. This codes for CASSSRTGINEQFF. This chain links TRBV5-4 with TRBJ2-1; 8 bases line up with TRBD1. The CDR3 loop spans 14 amino acids. Germline lookup yields CDR1 SGHNT and CDR2 YYREEE (reference sequence). V gave up 3 bases and J gave up 6 bases; unmatched junction bases: 5. Combining the CDR3 with reference TRBV5-4 and TRBJ2-1 gives the whole variable domain ETGVTQSPTHLIKTRGQQVTLRCSSQSGHNTVSWYQQALGQGPQFIFQYYREEENGRGNFPPRFSGLQFPNYSSELNVNALELDDSALYLCASSSRTGINEQFFGPGTRLTVL.

This clonotype was seen more than once but under ten times. V is TRBV7-6 and J is TRBJ1-3; 7 positions agree with TRBD1. CDR1 is SGHVS and CDR2 is FNYEAQ in the germline V gene. The junction had 2 bases not matched to a gene; V was cut back by 1 base and J by 2 bases. This CDR3 contains 15 residues. The CDR3 bases are TGTGCCAGCAGCTTAGGGAGGGGGCCTGGAAACACCATATATTTT. Protein sequence: CASSLGRGPGNTIYF. Combining the CDR3 with reference TRBV7-6 and TRBJ1-3 gives the whole variable domain GAGVSQSPRYKVTKRGQDVALRCDPISGHVSLYWYRQALGQGPEFLTYFNYEAQQDKSGLPNDRFSAERPEGSISTLTIQRTEQRDSAMYRCASSLGRGPGNTIYFGEGSWLTVV.

The DNA for the CDR3 is TGTGCCACCAGCAGAGATCCAGGGGCCAGCAATCAGCCCCAGCATTTT. Translation: CATSRDPGASNQPQHF. The chain links TRBV15 to TRBJ1-5; possibly TRBD1 for D (6 bases). V was pared by 0 bases and J by 1 base, with 10 bases between. The CDR3 is 16 amino acids. CDR1 and CDR2 from the germline V gene are LNHNV and YYDKDF (reference sequence).

Only a few counts were recorded for this clonotype. The V gene is TRBV4-1, the J gene TRBJ2-4; 11 bases match TRBD2. Germline trimming cut 0 bases from V and 0 bases from J; bases unmatched to any gene: 7. The germline gives CDR1 MGHRA, CDR2 YSYEKL. The length of the CDR3 is 19 residues. The CDR3 here is CASSQERASGGPAKNIQYF. In DNA form, the CDR3 reads TGCGCCAGCAGCCAAGAGAGGGCTAGCGGGGGGCCAGCCAAAAACATTCAGTACTTC.

This clonotype was found a few times. The gene calls are TRBV28 and TRBJ2-1; D gene ambiguous. The CDR3 sequence is 13 residues long. Germline CDR1 and CDR2: MDHEN and SYDVKM. V was shortened by 1 base and J by 10 bases, with 11 bases between the two germline ends. The CDR3: CASSLFGSPEQFF. The CDR3 DNA reads as TGTGCCAGCAGTTTATTCGGCAGCCCGGAGCAGTTCTTC.

The genes are TRBV10-3 and TRBJ2-3, with D hard to call. Germline-derived CDR1 and CDR2 are ENHRY and SYGVKD. The V end was cut by 0 bases, the J end by 5 bases, with 15 bases between. The CDR3 totals 16 residues. CDR3 bases: TGTGCCATCAGTGAGTCTGGTAATCATAGAGGAGATACGCAGTATTTT. It translates to CAISESGNHRGDTQYF.

There are a few counts of this clonotype. This rearrangement joins TRBV10-3 to TRBJ1-1; D is possibly TRBD1 (5 bases). CDR3 length: 15 amino acids. Trimming took 3 bases from V and 2 from J, leaving 13 bases between them. CDR1 is ENHRY, CDR2 SYGVKD, per germline. The CDR3 sequence is CAISDSWGGNTEAFF. For the CDR3, the DNA is TGTGCCATCAGTGATTCGTGGGGGGGTAACACTGAAGCTTTCTTT.

This clonotype was recorded at least ten times. The chain uses TRBV4-2 and TRBJ1-3; 8 bases fit TRBD1. This CDR3 is 15 amino acids long. From germline, CDR1 is LGHNA and CDR2 YNFKEQ. The V and J ends lost 2 bases and 0 bases, in that order; junction bases with no gene match: 0. For the CDR3, the DNA is TGTGCCAGCAGCCAAACAGGGGGCTCTGGAAACACCATATATTTT. This sequence encodes CASSQTGGSGNTIYF.

The rearrangement joins TRBV5-6 to TRBJ1-4, with 9 bases aligning to TRBD1. From germline, CDR1 is SGHDT and CDR2 YYEEEE. This CDR3 spans 15 amino acids. V shed 2 bases and J 6 bases; nucleotides not matched to a gene: 5. The CDR3 loop reads CASSLTGGLDEKLFF. CDR3 DNA sequence: TGTGCCAGCAGCTTAACAGGGGGCTTGGATGAAAAACTGTTTTTT.

The rearrangement joins TRBV28 to TRBJ1-6, with 9 bases identical to TRBD1. Germline loops: CDR1 MDHEN, CDR2 SYDVKM. Losses at the gene ends were 6 bases for V and 10 bases for J; bases not matched to a gene: 13. There are 16 residues in the CDR3. CDR3 sequence (DNA): TGTGCCAGCAGCCCTCCGGGACAGGGTATTCGGTCACCCCTCCACTTT. Translation: CASSPPGQGIRSPLHF. Drawing the rest from reference TRBV28 and TRBJ1-6, the complete variable domain is DVKVTQSSRYLVKRTGEKVFLECVQDMDHENMFWYRQDPGLGLRLIYFSYDVKMKEKGDIPEGYSVSREKKERFSLILESASTNQTSMYLCASSPPGQGIRSPLHFGNGTRLTVT.

This clonotype was picked up one time. This chain links TRBV7-3 with TRBJ2-3; D not resolved. The CDR3 covers 15 residues. Trimming pared 1 base from V and 4 bases from J, leaving 12 bases between. The germline V gene encodes CDR1 SGHTA and CDR2 FQGTGA. CDR3 bases: TGTGCCAGCAGCTTAAATGGGATAGCCTCAGATACGCAGTATTTT. This translates into CASSLNGIASDTQYF.

The V call is TRBV20-1, the J call TRBJ2-3; no definite D call. V lost 5 bases, J lost 6 bases, and 12 bases lay in between. The CDR3 is 12 amino acids. In germline, CDR1 is DFQATT, CDR2 SNEGSKA (reference sequence). CDR3 sequence (DNA): TGCAGTGCTCAGGTCCGGGCGGATACGCAGTATTTT. Its protein product is CSAQVRADTQYF.

Only a few counts were recorded for this clonotype. This sequence joins TRBV4-1 and TRBJ2-2; D not resolved. V was pared by 0 bases and J by 6 bases, with 17 bases between. Germline-derived CDR1 and CDR2 are MGHRA and YSYEKL. This CDR3 contains 17 residues. Written as DNA, the CDR3 is TGCGCCAGCAGCCAAGAATTTGGTTCATTTGTCGCCGGGGAGCTGTTTTTT. Translating it yields CASSQEFGSFVAGELFF.

The V gene is TRBV25-1, the J gene TRBJ1-6; D unresolved. CDR3 size: 13 residues. Trimming cost V 3 bases and J 4 bases, with 4 bases left between them. Germline-derived CDR1 and CDR2 are MGHDK and SYGVNS. The CDR3 DNA reads TGTGCCAGCAGTGATAATTATAATTCACCCCTCCACTTT. It specifies CASSDNYNSPLHF. Full variable domain (missing parts from reference TRBV25-1 and TRBJ1-6): EADIYQTPRYLVIGTGKKITLECSQTMGHDKMYWYQQDPGMELHLIHYSYGVNSTEKGDLSSESTVSRIRTEHFPLTLESARPSHTSQYLCASSDNYNSPLHFGNGTRLTVT.

V is TRBV6-2 or TRBV6-3 and J is TRBJ2-7; 7 positions match TRBD1. Per the germline V gene, CDR1 is MNHEY and CDR2 is SVGEGT. Trimming cost V 7 bases and J 2 bases; bases outside gene matches: 11. The CDR3 is 15 amino acids. This CDR3 reads CASTLTGQAAYEQYF. Here the CDR3 DNA reads TGTGCCAGCACGCTAACTGGACAGGCAGCCTACGAGCAGTACTTC.